This T cell receptor (beta chain) was identified in a study of blood T cell repertoires in COVID-19. Study-level information: The cDNA or gDNA used as material had been derived from T cells, B-cell-depleted T cells, or PBMCs.

Germline V gives CDR1 SEHNR, CDR2 FQNEAQ (reference sequence). This CDR3 is 15 amino acids long. Trimming took off 8 bases at V and 2 bases at J, with 17 bases between the two ends. Per the study methods: Estimation of nucleated cell counts was performed using reference gene primer amplification. Using immunoSEQ multiplex PCR, the repertoire was profiled, and TCRdb retains in-frame clones only, with some absent. D and trimming come from the DNA, and the V and J calls and clone size come from that table. The table records tens of thousands of clones, 90% of them present only once. V usage is TRBV7-9 and J usage is TRBJ2-3; possible D gene TRBD2, 5 bases. This receptor was obtained from a man between 50 and 59 years old with COVID-19, enrolled during active disease. Sequenced: peripheral blood. The CDR3 protein is CASESGWGNTDTQYF. The CDR3 bases are TGTGCCAGCGAAAGCGGTTGGGGAAACACAGATACGCAGTATTTT.